This T cell receptor beta chain was sequenced in a study of control samples from healthy donors and cancer patients. The repertoire was sequenced with immunoSEQ multiplex PCR; TCRdb's copy has only in-frame clones and lacks some. The data show around 70,000 clones, about nine tenths seen once. The CDR3 length is 15 residues. The germline V and J ends were trimmed by 6 bases and 2 bases, with 15 bases remaining between them. CDR1 KGHSH and CDR2 LQKENI come from the germline V gene. The sequence was collected from a woman aged 45-59 years with colorectal cancer. Sequencing was done on a sample of PBMCs. The chain carries TRBV18 and TRBJ2-3, with D possibly matching TRBD1 (6 bases). CDR3 protein: CASSHSGDLTDTQYF. The DNA for the CDR3 is TGTGCCAGCTCTCACTCAGGGGACCTCACAGATACGCAGTATTTT.